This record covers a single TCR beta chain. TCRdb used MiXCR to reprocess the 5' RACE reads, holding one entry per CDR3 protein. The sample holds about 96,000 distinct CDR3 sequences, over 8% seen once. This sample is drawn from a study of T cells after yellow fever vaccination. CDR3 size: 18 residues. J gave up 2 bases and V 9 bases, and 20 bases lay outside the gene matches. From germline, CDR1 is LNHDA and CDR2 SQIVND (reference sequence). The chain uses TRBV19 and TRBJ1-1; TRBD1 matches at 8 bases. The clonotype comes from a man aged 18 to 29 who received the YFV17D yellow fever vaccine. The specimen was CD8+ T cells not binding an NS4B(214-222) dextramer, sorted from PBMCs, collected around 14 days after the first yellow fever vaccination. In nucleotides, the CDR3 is TGTGCCAGCATACCCAGGCAGGGGGCCTTGTCCGATAACACTGAAGCTTTCTTT. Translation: CASIPRQGALSDNTEAFF.